This record looks at one T cell receptor beta chain sequence and its context. The antigen is unknown. TCRdb independently ran MiXCR on the RT-PCR reads; one entry per CDR3 protein. Found here are some 160,000 distinct CDR3 sequences, about a tenth of them singletons; the top ten hold around 12%. The record originates from a study of response to subunit inactivated influenza vaccine. The germline V and J ends were trimmed by 4 bases and 11 bases, with 14 bases remaining between them. Germline CDR1 is LGHDT and CDR2 is YNNKEL (reference sequence). The CDR3 is 12 residues long. Study-wide findings and caveats: Authors suggested each seasonal flu vaccination may recruit only limited numbers of new T cells.

The chain recombines TRBV3-1 with TRBJ1-1; D gene unclear. The material was non-naive T cells sorted from PBMCs, obtained 40 to 50 days after vaccination. The receptor's source is a man aged 45 to 65 who received an inactivated influenza vaccine. The CDR3 region is CASSPYGRGAFF. CDR3 nucleotides: TGTGCCAGCAGCCCCTACGGGCGGGGTGCTTTCTTT.